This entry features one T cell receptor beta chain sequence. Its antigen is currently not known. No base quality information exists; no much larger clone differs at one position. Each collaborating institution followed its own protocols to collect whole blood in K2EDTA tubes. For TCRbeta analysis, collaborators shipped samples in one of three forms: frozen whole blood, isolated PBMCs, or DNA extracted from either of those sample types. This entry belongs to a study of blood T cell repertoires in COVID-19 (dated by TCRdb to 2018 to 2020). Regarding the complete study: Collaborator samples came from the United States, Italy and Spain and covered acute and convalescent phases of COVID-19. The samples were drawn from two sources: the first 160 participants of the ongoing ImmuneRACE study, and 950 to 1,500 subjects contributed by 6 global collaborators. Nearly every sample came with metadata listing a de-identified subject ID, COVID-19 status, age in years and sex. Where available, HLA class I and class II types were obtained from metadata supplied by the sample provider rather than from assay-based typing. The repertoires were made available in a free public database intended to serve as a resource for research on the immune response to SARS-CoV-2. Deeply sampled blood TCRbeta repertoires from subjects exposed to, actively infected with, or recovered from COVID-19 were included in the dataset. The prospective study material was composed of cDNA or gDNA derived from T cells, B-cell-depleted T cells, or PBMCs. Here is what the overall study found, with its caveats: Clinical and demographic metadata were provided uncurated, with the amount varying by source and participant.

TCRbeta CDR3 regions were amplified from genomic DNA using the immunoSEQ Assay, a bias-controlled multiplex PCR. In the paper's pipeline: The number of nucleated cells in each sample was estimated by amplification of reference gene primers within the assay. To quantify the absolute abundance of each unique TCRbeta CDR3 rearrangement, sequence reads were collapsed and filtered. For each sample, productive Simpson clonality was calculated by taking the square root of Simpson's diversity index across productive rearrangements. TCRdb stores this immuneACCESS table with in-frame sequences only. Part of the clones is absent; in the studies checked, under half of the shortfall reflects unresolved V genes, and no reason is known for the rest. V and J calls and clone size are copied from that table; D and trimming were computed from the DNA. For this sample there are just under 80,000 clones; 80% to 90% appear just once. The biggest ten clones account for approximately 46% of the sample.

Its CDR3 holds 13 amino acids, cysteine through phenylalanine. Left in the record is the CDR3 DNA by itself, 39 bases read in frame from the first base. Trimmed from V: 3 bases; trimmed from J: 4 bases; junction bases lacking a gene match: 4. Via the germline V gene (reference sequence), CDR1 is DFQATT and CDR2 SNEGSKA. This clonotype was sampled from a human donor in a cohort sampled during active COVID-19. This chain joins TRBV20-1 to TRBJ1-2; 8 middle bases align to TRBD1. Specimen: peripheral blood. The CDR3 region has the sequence CSASTGGLYGYTF. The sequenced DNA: TGCAGTGCTAGTACAGGGGGTCTCTATGGCTACACCTTC.